Listed below are T cell receptor beta chains from one sample, sequenced in a study of cytomegalovirus exposure and HLA in healthy donors. Libraries were prepared by immunoSEQ multiplex PCR; TCRdb keeps only in-frame clonotypes and omits some of them. Here the sample spans about 200,000 clones, approximately 12% being singletons. The sequenced material came from PBMCs. The source of these receptors is a man in his forties or fifties in good health and CMV-seropositive. CDR3s include the opening cysteine and the closing phenylalanine or tryptophan. The D gene is left open where the match is weak. Clone size is stated in some rows and not others, as once, few, many or a class when expanded.

clone_size: few; v_call: TRBV30; d_call: -; j_call: TRBJ2-5; cdr3_aa: CAWSVSQVVETQYF; cdr3_nt: TGTGCCTGGAGTGTATCGCAGGTTGTAGAGACCCAGTACTTC
clone_size: few; v_call: TRBV7-2; d_call: -; j_call: TRBJ1-2; cdr3_aa: CASSPDEYGYTF; cdr3_nt: TGTGCCAGCAGCCCCGATGAGTATGGCTACACCTTC
clone_size: few; v_call: TRBV4-3; d_call: -; j_call: TRBJ2-3; cdr3_aa: CASSQDWQGRTQYF; cdr3_nt: TGCGCCAGCAGCCAAGATTGGCAGGGGCGTACGCAGTATTTT
clone_size: -; v_call: TRBV28; d_call: -; j_call: TRBJ2-2; cdr3_aa: CASSLWTVPSNTGELFF; cdr3_nt: TGTGCCAGCAGTTTATGGACAGTGCCCTCGAACACCGGGGAGCTGTTTTTT
clone_size: -; v_call: TRBV5-4; d_call: -; j_call: TRBJ1-3; cdr3_aa: CASSPGYGNTIYF; cdr3_nt: TGTGCCAGCAGCCCGGGGTACGGAAACACCATATATTTT
clone_size: few; v_call: TRBV5-5; d_call: TRBD1; j_call: TRBJ1-1; cdr3_aa: CASSLEPTGAMNTEAFF; cdr3_nt: TGTGCCAGCAGCTTGGAACCTACAGGGGCCATGAACACTGAAGCTTTCTTT
clone_size: few; v_call: TRBV6-1; d_call: -; j_call: TRBJ1-1; cdr3_aa: CASSLTARVDTEAFF; cdr3_nt: TGTGCCAGCAGCTTAACTGCCAGGGTGGACACTGAAGCTTTCTTT
clone_size: -; v_call: TRBV15; d_call: TRBD1; j_call: TRBJ1-5; cdr3_aa: CATSRYDRGANQPQHF; cdr3_nt: TGTGCCACCAGCAGATATGACAGGGGGGCGAATCAGCCCCAGCATTTT
clone_size: -; v_call: TRBV9; d_call: TRBD1; j_call: TRBJ1-4; cdr3_aa: CASSVDGTGGEKLFF; cdr3_nt: TGTGCCAGCAGCGTAGATGGGACAGGGGGAGAAAAACTGTTTTTT
clone_size: few; v_call: TRBV5-4; d_call: TRBD1; j_call: TRBJ1-3; cdr3_aa: CASSTGTGYGNTIYF; cdr3_nt: TGTGCCAGCAGCACGGGGACAGGGTATGGAAACACCATATATTTT
clone_size: -; v_call: TRBV5-1; d_call: -; j_call: TRBJ2-1; cdr3_aa: CASSAWGTSREQFF; cdr3_nt: TGCGCCAGCAGCGCCTGGGGGACTTCCCGGGAGCAGTTCTTC
clone_size: few; v_call: TRBV10-2; d_call: TRBD1; j_call: TRBJ1-5; cdr3_aa: CASSWDRTRPQHF; cdr3_nt: TGCGCCAGCAGTTGGGACAGGACGAGACCCCAGCATTTT
clone_size: -; v_call: TRBV28; d_call: -; j_call: TRBJ1-3; cdr3_aa: CASSLWTQGSGNTIYF; cdr3_nt: TGTGCCAGCAGTTTATGGACACAGGGATCTGGAAACACCATATATTTT
clone_size: few; v_call: TRBV28; d_call: -; j_call: TRBJ1-6; cdr3_aa: CASLSSSYNSPLHF; cdr3_nt: TGTGCCAGTTTATCGAGCTCCTATAATTCACCCCTCCACTTT
clone_size: -; v_call: TRBV6-5; d_call: TRBD1; j_call: TRBJ1-5; cdr3_aa: CASSSPVGTGHQPQHF; cdr3_nt: TGTGCCAGCAGTTCCCCGGTAGGGACAGGGCACCAGCCCCAGCATTTT
clone_size: -; v_call: TRBV5-1; d_call: -; j_call: TRBJ2-1; cdr3_aa: CASSLVLSNNEQFF; cdr3_nt: TGCGCCAGCAGCTTGGTTTTGTCTAACAATGAGCAGTTCTTC
clone_size: few; v_call: TRBV25-1; d_call: TRBD1; j_call: TRBJ2-2; cdr3_aa: CASRQGNTGELFF; cdr3_nt: TGTGCCAGCCGACAGGGGAACACCGGGGAGCTGTTTTTT
clone_size: few; v_call: TRBV27; d_call: -; j_call: TRBJ1-1; cdr3_aa: CASSPNGVLNSEAFF; cdr3_nt: TGTGCCAGCAGCCCCAACGGGGTCTTGAACTCTGAAGCTTTCTTT
clone_size: -; v_call: TRBV5-4; d_call: TRBD1; j_call: TRBJ2-7; cdr3_aa: CASRAGTARTYEQYF; cdr3_nt: TGTGCCAGCAGAGCCGGGACAGCAAGAACCTACGAGCAGTACTTC
clone_size: -; v_call: TRBV28; d_call: TRBD1; j_call: TRBJ1-1; cdr3_aa: CASSPTGGEKNTEAFF; cdr3_nt: TGTGCCAGCAGTCCCACAGGGGGCGAGAAGAACACTGAAGCTTTCTTT
clone_size: few; v_call: TRBV4-3; d_call: TRBD2; j_call: TRBJ2-5; cdr3_aa: CASSRDYPTPGTQYF; cdr3_nt: TGCGCCAGCAGCCGGGACTACCCTACCCCGGGGACCCAGTACTTC
clone_size: few; v_call: TRBV11-3; d_call: TRBD2; j_call: TRBJ2-3; cdr3_aa: CASSFGGSTDTQYF; cdr3_nt: TGTGCCAGCAGCTTCGGGGGGAGCACAGATACGCAGTATTTT
clone_size: -; v_call: TRBV5-1; d_call: TRBD1; j_call: TRBJ2-2; cdr3_aa: CASSLFAQVGTGSSNTGELFF; cdr3_nt: TGCGCCAGCAGCTTGTTTGCCCAAGTCGGGACAGGTTCTTCGAACACCGGGGAGCTGTTTTTT
clone_size: -; v_call: TRBV7-8; d_call: -; j_call: TRBJ1-5; cdr3_aa: CASSPRGPQPQHF; cdr3_nt: TGTGCCAGCAGCCCGCGGGGCCCTCAGCCCCAGCATTTT
clone_size: -; v_call: TRBV2; d_call: -; j_call: TRBJ2-2; cdr3_aa: CASTGRGRTRNTGELFF; cdr3_nt: TGTGCCAGCACGGGTCGGGGAAGAACGCGGAACACCGGGGAGCTGTTTTTT
clone_size: few; v_call: TRBV5-1; d_call: -; j_call: TRBJ2-3; cdr3_aa: CASNIGIDTQYF; cdr3_nt: TGCGCCAGCAATATCGGGATAGATACGCAGTATTTT
clone_size: -; v_call: TRBV7-8; d_call: TRBD2; j_call: TRBJ2-3; cdr3_aa: CASRGLKREGNLFTDTQYF; cdr3_nt: TGTGCCAGCAGGGGCCTAAAGCGGGAAGGAAACCTCTTCACAGATACGCAGTATTTT
clone_size: -; v_call: TRBV30; d_call: TRBD1; j_call: TRBJ2-3; cdr3_aa: CAWSPRTGTSDTQYF; cdr3_nt: TGTGCCTGGAGTCCCCGGACAGGGACTTCAGATACGCAGTATTTT
clone_size: -; v_call: TRBV30; d_call: -; j_call: TRBJ2-3; cdr3_aa: CASSRGVPTDTQYF; cdr3_nt: TGTGCCTCCTCCCGGGGTGTACCTACAGATACGCAGTATTTT
clone_size: few; v_call: TRBV9; d_call: -; j_call: TRBJ1-2; cdr3_aa: CASSFGELVSYGYTF; cdr3_nt: TGTGCCAGCAGCTTTGGGGAGCTAGTCAGCTATGGCTACACCTTC